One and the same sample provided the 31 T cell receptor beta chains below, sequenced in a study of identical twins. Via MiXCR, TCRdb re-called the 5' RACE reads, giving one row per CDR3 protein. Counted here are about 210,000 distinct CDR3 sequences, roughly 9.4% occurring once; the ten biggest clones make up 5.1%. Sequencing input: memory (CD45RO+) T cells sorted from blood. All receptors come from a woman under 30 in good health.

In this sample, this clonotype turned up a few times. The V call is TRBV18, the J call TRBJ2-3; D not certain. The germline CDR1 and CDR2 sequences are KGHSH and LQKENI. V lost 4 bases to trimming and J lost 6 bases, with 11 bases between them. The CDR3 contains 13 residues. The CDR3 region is CASSRWNDDTQYF. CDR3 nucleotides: TGTGCCAGCTCACGATGGAACGACGATACGCAGTATTTT.

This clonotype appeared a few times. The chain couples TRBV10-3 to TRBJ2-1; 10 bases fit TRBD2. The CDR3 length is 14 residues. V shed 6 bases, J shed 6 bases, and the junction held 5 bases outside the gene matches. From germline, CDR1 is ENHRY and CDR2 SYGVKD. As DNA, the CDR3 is TGTGCCATCAGCCCGGGACTAGCGTCCAATGAGCAGTTCTTC. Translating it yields CAISPGLASNEQFF.

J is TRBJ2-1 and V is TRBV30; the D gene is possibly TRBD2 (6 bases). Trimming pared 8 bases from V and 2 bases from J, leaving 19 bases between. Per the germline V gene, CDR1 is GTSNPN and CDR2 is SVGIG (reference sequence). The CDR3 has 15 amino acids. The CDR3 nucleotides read TGTGCCGGGCGGCTAGCGAGAGTCACCTACAATGAGCAGTTCTTC. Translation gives CAGRLARVTYNEQFF.

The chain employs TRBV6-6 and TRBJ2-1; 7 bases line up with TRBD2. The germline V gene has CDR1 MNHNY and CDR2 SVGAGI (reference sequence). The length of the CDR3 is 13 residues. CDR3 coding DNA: TGTGCTACCACAGCGGGGAACTACAATGAGCAGTTCTTC. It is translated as CATTAGNYNEQFF.

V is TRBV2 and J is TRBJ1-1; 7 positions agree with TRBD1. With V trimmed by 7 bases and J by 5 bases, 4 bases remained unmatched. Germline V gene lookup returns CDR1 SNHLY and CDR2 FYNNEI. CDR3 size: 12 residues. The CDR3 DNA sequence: TGTGCCAGCAACCCAGGGGGAACTGAAGCTTTCTTT. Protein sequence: CASNPGGTEAFF.

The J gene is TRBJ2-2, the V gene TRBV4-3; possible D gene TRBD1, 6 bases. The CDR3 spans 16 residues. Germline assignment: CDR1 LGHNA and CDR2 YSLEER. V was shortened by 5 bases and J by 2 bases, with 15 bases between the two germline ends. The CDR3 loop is CASSGVGDTNTGELFF. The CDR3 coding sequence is TGCGCCAGCAGCGGCGTGGGGGACACAAACACCGGGGAGCTGTTTTTT.

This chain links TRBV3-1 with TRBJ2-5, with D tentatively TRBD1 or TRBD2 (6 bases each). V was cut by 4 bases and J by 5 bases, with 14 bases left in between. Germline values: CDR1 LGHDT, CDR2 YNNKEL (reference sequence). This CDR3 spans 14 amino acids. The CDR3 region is CASSPGAGRETQYF. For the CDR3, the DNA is TGTGCCAGCAGCCCAGGGGCGGGGAGGGAGACCCAGTACTTC.

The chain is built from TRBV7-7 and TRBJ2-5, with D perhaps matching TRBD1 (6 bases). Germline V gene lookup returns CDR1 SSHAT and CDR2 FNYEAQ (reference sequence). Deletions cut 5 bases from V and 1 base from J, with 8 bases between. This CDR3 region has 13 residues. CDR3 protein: CASSMDSQETQYF. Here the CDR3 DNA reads TGTGCCAGCAGCATGGACAGCCAAGAGACCCAGTACTTC. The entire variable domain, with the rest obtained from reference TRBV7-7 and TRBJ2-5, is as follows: GAGVSQSPRYKVTKRGQDVTLRCDPISSHATLYWYQQALGQGPEFLTYFNYEAQPDKSGLPSDRFSAERPEGSISTLTIQRTEQRDSAMYRCASSMDSQETQYFGPGTRLLVL.

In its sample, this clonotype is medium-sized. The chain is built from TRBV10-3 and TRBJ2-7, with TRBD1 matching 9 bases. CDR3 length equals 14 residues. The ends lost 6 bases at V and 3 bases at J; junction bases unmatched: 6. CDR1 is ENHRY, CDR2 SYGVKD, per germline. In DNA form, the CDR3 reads TGTGCCATCAGCGAAACGGGACAGGGCTACGAGCAGTACTTC. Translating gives CAISETGQGYEQYF.

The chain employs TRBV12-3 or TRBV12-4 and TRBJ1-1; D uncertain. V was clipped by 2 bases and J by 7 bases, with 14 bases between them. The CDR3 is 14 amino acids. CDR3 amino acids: CASSLSGGLFEAFF. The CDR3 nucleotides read TGTGCCAGCAGTTTATCAGGCGGCCTGTTTGAAGCTTTCTTT.

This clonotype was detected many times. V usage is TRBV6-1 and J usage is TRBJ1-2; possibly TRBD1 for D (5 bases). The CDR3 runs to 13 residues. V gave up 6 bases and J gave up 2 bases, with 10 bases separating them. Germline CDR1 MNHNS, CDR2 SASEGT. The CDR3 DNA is TGTGCCAGCAGGAAACAGGACAACTATGGCTACACCTTC. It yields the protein CASRKQDNYGYTF.

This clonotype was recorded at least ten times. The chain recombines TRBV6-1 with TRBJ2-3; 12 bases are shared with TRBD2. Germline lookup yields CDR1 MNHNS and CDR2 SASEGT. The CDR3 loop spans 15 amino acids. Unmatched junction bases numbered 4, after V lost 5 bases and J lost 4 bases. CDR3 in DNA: TGTGCCAGCAGTAGACTAGCGGGGGAGGCAGATACGCAGTATTTT. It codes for CASSRLAGEADTQYF.

In DNA, the CDR3 is TGCAGTGCTAGAGATAGCACAGGGGGCAGCGACGAGCAGTACTTC. This sequence encodes CSARDSTGGSDEQYF. V is TRBV20-1 and J is TRBJ2-7; the match to TRBD1 covers 9 bases. The CDR3 is made up of 15 amino acids. The ends lost 0 bases at V and 5 bases at J; junction bases unmatched: 8. CDR1 DFQATT and CDR2 SNEGSKA come from the germline V gene (reference sequence).

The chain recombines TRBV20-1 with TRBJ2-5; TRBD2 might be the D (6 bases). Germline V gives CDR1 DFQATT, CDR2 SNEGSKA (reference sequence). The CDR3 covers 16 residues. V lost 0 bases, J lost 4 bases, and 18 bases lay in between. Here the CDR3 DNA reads TGCAGTGCTAGAGAAAAGTGGGCGGGGATTATAGAGACCCAGTACTTC. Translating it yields CSAREKWAGIIETQYF.

CDR3 protein: CASRDRFSTDTQYF. The CDR3 region has the DNA TGTGCCAGCAGAGACAGGTTCAGCACAGATACGCAGTATTTT. The chain links TRBV6-2 or TRBV6-3 to TRBJ2-3; perhaps TRBD1 as D (6 bases). V gave up 6 bases and J gave up 0 bases, with 10 bases separating them. CDR1 and CDR2 (germline): MNHEY, SVGEGT. This CDR3 has 14 residues.

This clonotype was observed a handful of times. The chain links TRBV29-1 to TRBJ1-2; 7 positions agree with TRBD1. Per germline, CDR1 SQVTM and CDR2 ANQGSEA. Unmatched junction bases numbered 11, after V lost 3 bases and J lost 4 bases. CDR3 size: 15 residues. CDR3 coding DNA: TGCAGCGTTGAGTCATCAGGGGGTGATGGCTATGGCTACACCTTC. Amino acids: CSVESSGGDGYGYTF.

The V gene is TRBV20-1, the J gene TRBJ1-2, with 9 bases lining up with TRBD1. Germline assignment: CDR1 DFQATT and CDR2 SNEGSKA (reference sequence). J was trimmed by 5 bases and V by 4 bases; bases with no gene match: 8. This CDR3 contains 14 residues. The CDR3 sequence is CSAMRPGQGYGYTF. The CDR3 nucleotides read TGCAGTGCTATGAGACCGGGACAGGGATATGGCTACACCTTC.

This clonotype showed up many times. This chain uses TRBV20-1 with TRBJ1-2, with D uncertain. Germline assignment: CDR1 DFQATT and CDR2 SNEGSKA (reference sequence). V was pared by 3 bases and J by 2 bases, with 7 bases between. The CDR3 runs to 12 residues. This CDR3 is CSASAGNYGYTF. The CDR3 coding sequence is TGCAGTGCTAGTGCGGGGAACTATGGCTACACCTTC.

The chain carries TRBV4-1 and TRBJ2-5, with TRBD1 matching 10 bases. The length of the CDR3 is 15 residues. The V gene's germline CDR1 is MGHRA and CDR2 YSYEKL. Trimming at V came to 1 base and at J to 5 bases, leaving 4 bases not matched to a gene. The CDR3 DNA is TGCGCCAGCAGCCAAGGCCCGGACAGGGGGGAGACCCAGTACTTC. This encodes CASSQGPDRGETQYF.

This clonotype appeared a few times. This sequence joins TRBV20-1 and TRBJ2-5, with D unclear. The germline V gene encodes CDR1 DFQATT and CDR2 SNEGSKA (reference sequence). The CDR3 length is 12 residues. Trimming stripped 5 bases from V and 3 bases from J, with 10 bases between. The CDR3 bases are TGCAGTGCTGGGTCAATAAAAGAGACCCAGTACTTC. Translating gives CSAGSIKETQYF.

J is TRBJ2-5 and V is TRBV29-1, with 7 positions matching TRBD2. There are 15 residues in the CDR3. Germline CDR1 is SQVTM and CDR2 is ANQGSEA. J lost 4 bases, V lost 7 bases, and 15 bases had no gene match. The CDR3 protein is CSGRERVGRGETQYF. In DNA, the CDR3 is TGCAGCGGGCGGGAGAGAGTGGGTAGAGGAGAGACCCAGTACTTC.

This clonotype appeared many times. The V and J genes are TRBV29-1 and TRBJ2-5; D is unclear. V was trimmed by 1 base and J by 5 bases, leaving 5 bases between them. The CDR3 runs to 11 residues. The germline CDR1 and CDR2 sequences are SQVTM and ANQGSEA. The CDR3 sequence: CSVEVHETQYF. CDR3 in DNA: TGCAGCGTTGAAGTACATGAGACCCAGTACTTC. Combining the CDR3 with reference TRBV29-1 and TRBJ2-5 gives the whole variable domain SAVISQKPSRDICQRGTSLTIQCQVDSQVTMMFWYRQQPGQSLTLIATANQGSEATYESGFVIDKFPISRPNLTFSTLTVSNMSPEDSSIYLCSVEVHETQYFGPGTRLLVL.

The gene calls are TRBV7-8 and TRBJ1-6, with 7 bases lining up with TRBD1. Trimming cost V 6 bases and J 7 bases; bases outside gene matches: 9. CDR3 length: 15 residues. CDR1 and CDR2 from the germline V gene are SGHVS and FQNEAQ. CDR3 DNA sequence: TGTGCCAGCAGGCAAACCACAGGGGAGAATTCACCCCTCCACTTT. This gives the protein CASRQTTGENSPLHF. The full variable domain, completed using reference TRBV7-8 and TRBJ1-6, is GAGVSQSPRYKVAKRGQDVALRCDPISGHVSLFWYQQALGQGPEFLTYFQNEAQLDKSGLPSDRFFAERPEGSVSTLKIQRTQQEDSAVYLCASRQTTGENSPLHFGNGTRLTVT.

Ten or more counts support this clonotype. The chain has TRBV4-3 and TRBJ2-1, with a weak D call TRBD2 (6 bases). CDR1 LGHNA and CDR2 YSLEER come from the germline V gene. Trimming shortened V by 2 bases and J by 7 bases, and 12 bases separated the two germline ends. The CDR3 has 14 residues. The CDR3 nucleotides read TGCGCCAGCAGCCAACGACTAGTTAAAAATGAGCAGTTCTTC. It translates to CASSQRLVKNEQFF.

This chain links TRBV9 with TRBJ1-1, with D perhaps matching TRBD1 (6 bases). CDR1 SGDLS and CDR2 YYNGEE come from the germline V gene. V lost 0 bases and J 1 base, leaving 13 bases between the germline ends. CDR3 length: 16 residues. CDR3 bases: TGTGCCAGCAGCGTAGATGGGGCGGGGGCGAACACTGAAGCTTTCTTT. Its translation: CASSVDGAGANTEAFF.

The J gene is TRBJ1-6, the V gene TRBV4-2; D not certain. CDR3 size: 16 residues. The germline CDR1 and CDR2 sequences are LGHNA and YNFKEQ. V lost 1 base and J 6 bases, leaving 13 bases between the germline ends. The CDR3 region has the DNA TGTGCCAGCAGCCAAGTCAGCCAGCGGACTAATTCACCCCTCCACTTT. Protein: CASSQVSQRTNSPLHF.

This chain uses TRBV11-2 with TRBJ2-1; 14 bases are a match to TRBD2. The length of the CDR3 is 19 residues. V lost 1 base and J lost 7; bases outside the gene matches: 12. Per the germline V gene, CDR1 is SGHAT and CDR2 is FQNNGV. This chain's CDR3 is CASSLGTGTSGGARNEQFF. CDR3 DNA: TGTGCCAGCAGCTTAGGGACAGGGACTAGCGGGGGCGCGAGAAATGAGCAGTTCTTC.

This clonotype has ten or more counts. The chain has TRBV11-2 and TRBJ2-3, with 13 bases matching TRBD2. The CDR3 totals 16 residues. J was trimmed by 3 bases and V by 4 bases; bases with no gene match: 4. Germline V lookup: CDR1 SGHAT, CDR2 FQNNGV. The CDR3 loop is CASSYWTSGRTDTQYF. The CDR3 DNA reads TGTGCCAGCAGCTACTGGACTAGCGGGAGAACAGATACGCAGTATTTT.

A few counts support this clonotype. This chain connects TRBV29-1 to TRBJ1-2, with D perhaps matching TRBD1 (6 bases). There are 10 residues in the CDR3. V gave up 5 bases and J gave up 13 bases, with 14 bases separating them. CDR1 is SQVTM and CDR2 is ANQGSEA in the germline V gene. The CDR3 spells CSVREDSSTF. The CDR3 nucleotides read TGCAGCGTTAGGGAGGACAGCTCCACCTTC.

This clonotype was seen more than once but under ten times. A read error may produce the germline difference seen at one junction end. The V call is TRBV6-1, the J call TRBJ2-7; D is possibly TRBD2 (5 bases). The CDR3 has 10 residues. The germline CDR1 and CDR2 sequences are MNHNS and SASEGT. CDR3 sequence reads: CASSEAEENF. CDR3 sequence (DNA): TGTGCCAGCAGTGAAGCGGAGGAGAACTTC.

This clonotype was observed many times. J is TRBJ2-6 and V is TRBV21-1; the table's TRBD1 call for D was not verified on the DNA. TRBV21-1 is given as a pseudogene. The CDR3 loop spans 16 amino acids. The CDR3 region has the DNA TGTGCCGGAAGGACAGACCCCTACTCTGGGGCCAACGTCCTGACTTTC. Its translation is CAGRTDPYSGANVLTF.